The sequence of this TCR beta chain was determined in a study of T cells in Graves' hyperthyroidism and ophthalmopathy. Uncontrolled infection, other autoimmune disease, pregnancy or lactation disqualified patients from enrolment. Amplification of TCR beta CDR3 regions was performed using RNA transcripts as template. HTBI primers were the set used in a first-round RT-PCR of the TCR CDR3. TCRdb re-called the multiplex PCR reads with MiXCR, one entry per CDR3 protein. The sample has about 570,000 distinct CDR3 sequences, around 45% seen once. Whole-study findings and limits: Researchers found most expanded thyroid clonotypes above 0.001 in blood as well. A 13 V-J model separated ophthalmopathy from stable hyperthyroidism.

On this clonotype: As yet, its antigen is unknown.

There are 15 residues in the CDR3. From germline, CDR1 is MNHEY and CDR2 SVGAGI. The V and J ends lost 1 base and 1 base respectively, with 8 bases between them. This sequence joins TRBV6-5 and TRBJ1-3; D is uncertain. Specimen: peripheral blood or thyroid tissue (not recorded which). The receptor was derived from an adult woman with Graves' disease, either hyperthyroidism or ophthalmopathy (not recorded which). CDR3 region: CASSYYGASGNTIYF. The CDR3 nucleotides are TGTGCCAGCAGTTACTATGGAGCATCTGGAAACACCATATATTTT.